The T cell receptor (beta chain) under discussion was sequenced for a study of T and B cells in COVID-19 patients. V was trimmed by 4 bases and J by 4 bases, leaving 7 bases between them. Looked up from germline, CDR1 is SGHDN and CDR2 is FVKESK. The CDR3 covers 12 residues. From blood, roughly 220-550 ng of genomic DNA served as TRB template. This clonotype was observed a few times. Multiplex PCR with BIOMED2 TRB-A/B primer pools amplified TRB rearrangements. One entry per CDR3 protein, called by TCRdb with MiXCR from the multiplex PCR reads. The sample carries 6,000 to 7,500 distinct CDR3 sequences, 20% to 25% recorded once.

This sequence joins TRBV14 and TRBJ2-5; possible D gene TRBD2, 5 bases. This clonotype was sampled from a human donor who had recovered from COVID-19. The source material was blood. The CDR3 nucleotides are TGTGCCAGCAGCCGAGGGAGAGAGACCCAGTACTTC. Translated: CASSRGRETQYF.